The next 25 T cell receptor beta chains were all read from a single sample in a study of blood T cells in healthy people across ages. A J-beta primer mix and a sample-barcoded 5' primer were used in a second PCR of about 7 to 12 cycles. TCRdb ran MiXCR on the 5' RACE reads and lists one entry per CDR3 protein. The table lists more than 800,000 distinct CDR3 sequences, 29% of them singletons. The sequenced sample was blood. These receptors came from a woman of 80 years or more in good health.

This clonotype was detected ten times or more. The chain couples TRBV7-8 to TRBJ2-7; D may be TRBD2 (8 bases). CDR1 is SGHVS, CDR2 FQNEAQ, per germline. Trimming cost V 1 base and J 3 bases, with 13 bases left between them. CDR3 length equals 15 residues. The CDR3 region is CASSLEAGDSYEQYF. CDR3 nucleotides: TGTGCCAGCAGCTTAGAAGCGGGGGACAGCTACGAGCAGTACTTC. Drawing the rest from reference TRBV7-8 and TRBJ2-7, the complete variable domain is GAGVSQSPRYKVAKRGQDVALRCDPISGHVSLFWYQQALGQGPEFLTYFQNEAQLDKSGLPSDRFFAERPEGSVSTLKIQRTQQEDSAVYLCASSLEAGDSYEQYFGPGTRLTVT.

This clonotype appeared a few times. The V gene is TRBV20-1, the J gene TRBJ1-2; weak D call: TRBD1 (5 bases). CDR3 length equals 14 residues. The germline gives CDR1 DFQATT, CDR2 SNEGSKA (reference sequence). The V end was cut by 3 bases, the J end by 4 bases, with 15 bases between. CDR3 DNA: TGCAGTGCTAGGGGGCAGAGCAACGGCTATGGCTACACCTTC. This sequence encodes CSARGQSNGYGYTF.

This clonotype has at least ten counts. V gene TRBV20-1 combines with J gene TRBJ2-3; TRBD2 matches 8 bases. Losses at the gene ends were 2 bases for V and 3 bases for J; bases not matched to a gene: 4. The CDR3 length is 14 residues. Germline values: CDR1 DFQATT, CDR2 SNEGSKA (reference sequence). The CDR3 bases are TGCAGTGCTAGACCGGGGGGGGTGACAGATACGCAGTATTTT. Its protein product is CSARPGGVTDTQYF.

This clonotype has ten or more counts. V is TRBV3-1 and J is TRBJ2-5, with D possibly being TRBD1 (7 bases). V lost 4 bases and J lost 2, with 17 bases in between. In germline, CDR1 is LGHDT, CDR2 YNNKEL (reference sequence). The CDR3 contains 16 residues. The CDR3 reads CASSLSGGGRQETQYF. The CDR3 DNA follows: TGTGCCAGCAGCCTTAGCGGAGGGGGCCGACAAGAGACCCAGTACTTC.

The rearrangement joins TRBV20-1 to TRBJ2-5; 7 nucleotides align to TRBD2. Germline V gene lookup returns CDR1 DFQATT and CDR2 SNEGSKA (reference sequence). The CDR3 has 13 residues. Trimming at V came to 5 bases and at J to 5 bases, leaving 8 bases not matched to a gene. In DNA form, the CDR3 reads TGCAGTGCTCCCCGGGGGGTGGGGGAGACCCAGTACTTC. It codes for CSAPRGVGETQYF.

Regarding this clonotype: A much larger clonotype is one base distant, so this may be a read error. The CDR3 here is CSTRDPAGAYNEQFF. DNA of the CDR3: TGCAGTACTAGAGATCCCGCGGGGGCCTACAATGAGCAGTTCTTC. The chain is built from TRBV20-1 and TRBJ2-1; 7 bases map to TRBD2. The CDR3 totals 15 residues. Germline V CDR1 and CDR2: DFQATT, SNEGSKA (reference sequence).

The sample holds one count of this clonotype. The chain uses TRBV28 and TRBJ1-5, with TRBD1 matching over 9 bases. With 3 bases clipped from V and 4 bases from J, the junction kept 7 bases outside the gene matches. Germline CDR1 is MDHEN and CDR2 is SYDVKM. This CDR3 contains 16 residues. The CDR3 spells CASSFLGTGKNQPQHF. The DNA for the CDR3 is TGTGCCAGCAGTTTCCTCGGGACAGGGAAGAATCAGCCCCAGCATTTT.

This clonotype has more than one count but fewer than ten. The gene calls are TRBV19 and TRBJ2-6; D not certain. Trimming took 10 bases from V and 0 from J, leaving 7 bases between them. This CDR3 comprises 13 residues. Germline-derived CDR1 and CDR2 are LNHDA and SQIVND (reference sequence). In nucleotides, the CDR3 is TGTGCCACAAGAAACTCTGGGGCCAACGTCCTGACTTTC. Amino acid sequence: CATRNSGANVLTF.

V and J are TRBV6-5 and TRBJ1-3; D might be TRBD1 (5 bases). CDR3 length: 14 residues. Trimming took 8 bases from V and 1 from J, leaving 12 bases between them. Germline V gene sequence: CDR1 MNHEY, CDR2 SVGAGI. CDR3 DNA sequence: TGTGCCAGCGGTTCAGGGTTTTCTGGAAACACCATATATTTT. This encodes CASGSGFSGNTIYF.

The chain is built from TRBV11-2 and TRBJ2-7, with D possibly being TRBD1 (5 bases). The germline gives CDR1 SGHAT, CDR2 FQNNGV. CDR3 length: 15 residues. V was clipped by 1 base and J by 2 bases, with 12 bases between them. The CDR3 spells CASSLVRGTTYEQYF. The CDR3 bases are TGTGCCAGCAGCTTAGTTAGGGGCACAACCTACGAGCAGTACTTC.

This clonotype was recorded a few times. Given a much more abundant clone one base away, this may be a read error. The CDR3 region has the DNA TGTGCCGCCAGTGACGGGGGTAGCACAGATACGCAGTATTTT. Translated, it gives CAASDGGSTDTQYF. This rearrangement joins TRBV24-1 to TRBJ2-3, with D possibly matching TRBD2 (6 bases). CDR3 length: 14 residues. Germline V gene sequence: CDR1 KGHDR, CDR2 SFDVKD.

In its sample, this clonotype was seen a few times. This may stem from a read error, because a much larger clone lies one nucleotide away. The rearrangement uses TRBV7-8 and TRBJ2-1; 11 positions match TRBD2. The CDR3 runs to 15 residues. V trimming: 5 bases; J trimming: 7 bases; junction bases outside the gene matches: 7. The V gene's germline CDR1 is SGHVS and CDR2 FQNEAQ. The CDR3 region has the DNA TGTGCCAGCAGCCCCATAGCGGGGGGGCCTAATGAGCAGTTCTTC. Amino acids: CASSPIAGGPNEQFF.

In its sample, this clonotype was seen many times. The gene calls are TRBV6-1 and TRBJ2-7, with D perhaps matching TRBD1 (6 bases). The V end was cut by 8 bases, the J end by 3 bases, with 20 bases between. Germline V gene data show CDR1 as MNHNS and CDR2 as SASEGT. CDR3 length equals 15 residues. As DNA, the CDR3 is TGTGCCAGCGCTCAGACCGGGACACCCTTCTACGAGCAGTACTTC. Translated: CASAQTGTPFYEQYF.

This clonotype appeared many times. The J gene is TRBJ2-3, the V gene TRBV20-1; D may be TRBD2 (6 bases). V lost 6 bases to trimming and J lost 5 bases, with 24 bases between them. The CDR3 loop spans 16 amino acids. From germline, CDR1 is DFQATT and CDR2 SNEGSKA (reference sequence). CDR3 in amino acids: CSANRDLTLGVDTQYF. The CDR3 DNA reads TGCAGTGCAAACCGGGACTTAACCCTCGGGGTAGATACGCAGTATTTT.

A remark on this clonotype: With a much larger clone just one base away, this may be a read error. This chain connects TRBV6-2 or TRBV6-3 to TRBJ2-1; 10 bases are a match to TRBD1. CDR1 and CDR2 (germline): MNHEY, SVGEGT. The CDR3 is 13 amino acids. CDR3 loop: CASSPGQGNGQFF. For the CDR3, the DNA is TGTGCCAGCAGTCCGGGACAGGGGAATGGGCAGTTCTTC.

In DNA, the CDR3 is TGTGCCAGCAGTGCCTACCTATGGCCCGGGGCCGCTTCGTACGAGCAGTACTTC. Protein: CASSAYLWPGAASYEQYF. V gene TRBV6-2 or TRBV6-3 combines with J gene TRBJ2-7; D possibly matches TRBD1 or TRBD2 (5 bases each). Per the germline V gene, CDR1 is MNHEY and CDR2 is SVGEGT. The CDR3 runs 18 residues. Trimming took 5 bases from V and 4 from J, leaving 27 bases between them.

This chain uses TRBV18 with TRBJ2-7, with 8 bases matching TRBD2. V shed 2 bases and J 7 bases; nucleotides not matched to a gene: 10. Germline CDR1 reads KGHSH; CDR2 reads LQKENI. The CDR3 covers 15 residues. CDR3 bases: TGTGCCAGCTCACCATCAGCGGGGGTGCTAAATGAGCAGTACTTC. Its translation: CASSPSAGVLNEQYF. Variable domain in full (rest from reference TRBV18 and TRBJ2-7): NAGVMQNPRHLVRRRGQEARLRCSPMKGHSHVYWYRQLPEEGLKFMVYLQKENIIDESGMPKERFSAEFPKEGPSILRIQQVVRGDSAAYFCASSPSAGVLNEQYFGPGTRLTVT.

This CDR3 reads CASSPLTGEYGYTF. For the CDR3, the DNA is TGTGCCAGCTCACCGTTGACAGGAGAGTATGGCTACACCTTC. The chain is built from TRBV18 and TRBJ1-2, with a possible D match to TRBD1 (6 bases). V lost 3 bases and J 5 bases, leaving 13 bases between the germline ends. In germline, CDR1 is KGHSH, CDR2 LQKENI. The CDR3 consists of 14 residues. Drawing the rest from reference TRBV18 and TRBJ1-2, the complete variable domain is NAGVMQNPRHLVRRRGQEARLRCSPMKGHSHVYWYRQLPEEGLKFMVYLQKENIIDESGMPKERFSAEFPKEGPSILRIQQVVRGDSAAYFCASSPLTGEYGYTFGSGTRLTVV.

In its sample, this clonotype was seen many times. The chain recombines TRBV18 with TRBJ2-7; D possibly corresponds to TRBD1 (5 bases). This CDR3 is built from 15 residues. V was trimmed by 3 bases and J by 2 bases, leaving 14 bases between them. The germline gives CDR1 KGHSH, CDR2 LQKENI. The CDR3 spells CASSPTQDLPYEQYF. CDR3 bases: TGTGCCAGCTCACCCACACAGGATTTACCCTACGAGCAGTACTTC.

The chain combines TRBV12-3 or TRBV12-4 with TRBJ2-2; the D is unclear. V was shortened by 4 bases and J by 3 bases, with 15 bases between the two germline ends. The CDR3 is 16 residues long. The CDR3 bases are TGTGCCAGCAGTTATCAGGCTAACTTACACACCGGGGAGCTGTTTTTT. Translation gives CASSYQANLHTGELFF.

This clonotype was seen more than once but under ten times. For the CDR3, the DNA is TGTGCCAGCAGCTTAGTAAGGGCGTCGGGCACAGATACGCAGTATTTT. Translating gives CASSLVRASGTDTQYF. The chain couples TRBV7-2 to TRBJ2-3; D is uncertain. This CDR3 contains 16 residues. Trimming removed 1 base from V and 1 base from J, with 12 bases in between. Germline V gene lookup returns CDR1 SGHTA and CDR2 FQGNSA.

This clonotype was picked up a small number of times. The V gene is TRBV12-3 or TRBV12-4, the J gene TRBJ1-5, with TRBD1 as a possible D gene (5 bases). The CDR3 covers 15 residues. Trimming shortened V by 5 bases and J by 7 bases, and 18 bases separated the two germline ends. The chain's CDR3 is CASSTGQSEGQPQHF. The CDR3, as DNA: TGTGCCAGCAGTACCGGACAATCGGAAGGGCAGCCCCAGCATTTT.

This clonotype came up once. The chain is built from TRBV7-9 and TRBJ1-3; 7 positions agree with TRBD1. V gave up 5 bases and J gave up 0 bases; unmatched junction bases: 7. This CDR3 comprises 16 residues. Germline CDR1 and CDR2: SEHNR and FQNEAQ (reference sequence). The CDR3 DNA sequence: TGTGCCAGCAGCATCCAGACAGGGACCTCTGGAAACACCATATATTTT. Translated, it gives CASSIQTGTSGNTIYF.

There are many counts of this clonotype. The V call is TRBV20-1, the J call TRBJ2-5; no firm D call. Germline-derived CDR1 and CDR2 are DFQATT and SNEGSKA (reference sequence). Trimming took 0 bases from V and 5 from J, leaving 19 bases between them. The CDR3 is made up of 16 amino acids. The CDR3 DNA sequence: TGCAGTGCTAGAGATCGGTCCCAGTCCCTTGCCGAGACCCAGTACTTC. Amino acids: CSARDRSQSLAETQYF.

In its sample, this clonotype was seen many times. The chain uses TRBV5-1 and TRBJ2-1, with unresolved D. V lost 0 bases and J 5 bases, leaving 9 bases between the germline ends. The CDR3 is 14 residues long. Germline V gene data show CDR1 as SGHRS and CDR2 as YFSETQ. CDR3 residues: CASSLAPANNEQFF. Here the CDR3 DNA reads TGCGCCAGCAGCTTGGCCCCAGCCAACAATGAGCAGTTCTTC.